Below, 13 T cell receptor beta chains from the same sample are listed, as sequenced in a study of T-cell reconstitution after alpha-beta-depleted transplantation in children. Preparation of the TCRbeta library used unique molecular identifiers. TCRdb called the PCR reads again in MiXCR, with one record for every CDR3 protein. This table has 450,000 to 550,000 distinct CDR3 sequences, about an eighth appearing once. The sequenced sample was PBMCs, mostly from graft donor cells, obtained 180 days after TCRalphabeta/CD19-depleted stem cell transplant. All receptors derive from a female patient aged 2-10 years who had a stem cell transplant for aplastic anemia, so the T cells may come from the graft donor.

In this sample, this clonotype turned up a few times. The chain combines TRBV20-1 with TRBJ2-2; 8 nucleotides line up with TRBD1. This CDR3 contains 14 residues. V shed 3 bases, J shed 5 bases, and the junction held 5 bases outside the gene matches. Germline-derived CDR1 and CDR2 are DFQATT and SNEGSKA (reference sequence). The CDR3 loop is CSASLTGGTGELFF. The DNA of the CDR3 is TGCAGTGCTAGCCTTACAGGGGGGACCGGGGAGCTGTTTTTT.

This clonotype appeared a few times. The chain uses TRBV6-2 or TRBV6-3 and TRBJ2-1; D assignment may be TRBD1 or TRBD2 (5 bases each). V was pared by 1 base and J by 5 bases, with 15 bases between. Germline values: CDR1 MNHEY, CDR2 SVGEGT. The CDR3 loop spans 16 amino acids. In DNA, the CDR3 is TGTGCCAGCAGTTACTTCGACCGGGGACCAAACAATGAGCAGTTCTTC. Translating gives CASSYFDRGPNNEQFF.

This clonotype has just a few counts. The J gene is TRBJ2-7, the V gene TRBV7-8; a weak D match, TRBD1 (5 bases). V dropped 2 bases and J dropped 3 bases, with 17 bases sitting between them. This CDR3 spans 16 amino acids. Germline CDR1 is SGHVS and CDR2 is FQNEAQ. The CDR3, as DNA: TGTGCCAGCAGCTTAAGTTTAGGGGCTCCTGACTACGAGCAGTACTTC. As protein: CASSLSLGAPDYEQYF.

In its sample, this clonotype was seen many times. This rearrangement joins TRBV5-1 to TRBJ2-5; 7 bases line up with TRBD1. Germline assignment: CDR1 SGHRS and CDR2 YFSETQ. J was trimmed by 4 bases and V by 1 base; bases with no gene match: 7. The length of the CDR3 is 15 residues. The CDR3 nucleotides are TGCGCCAGCAGCTTGTTACCAGGGGGAAGAGAGACCCAGTACTTC. This translates into CASSLLPGGRETQYF.

V gene TRBV29-1 combines with J gene TRBJ2-7; 10 nucleotides agree with TRBD1. Trimming removed 7 bases from V and 2 bases from J; junction bases left unmatched: 2. CDR1 and CDR2 from the germline V gene are SQVTM and ANQGSEA. The CDR3 covers 12 residues. The CDR3 loop reads CSGDRGPYEQYF. CDR3 coding DNA: TGCAGCGGTGACAGGGGGCCCTACGAGCAGTACTTC.

This rearrangement joins TRBV9 to TRBJ2-7, with D possibly matching TRBD2 (6 bases). V shed 4 bases and J shed 0 bases, with 14 bases lying between them. Germline values: CDR1 SGDLS, CDR2 YYNGEE. The CDR3 totals 15 residues. The CDR3 DNA is TGTGCCAGCAGCACATATGACGGGAGCTCCTACGAGCAGTACTTC. Translation gives CASSTYDGSSYEQYF.

The chain joins TRBV5-1 to TRBJ2-5; D might be TRBD2 (6 bases). This CDR3 contains 15 residues. Trimming shortened V by 5 bases and J by 1 base, and 15 bases separated the two germline ends. Germline assignment: CDR1 SGHRS and CDR2 YFSETQ. The CDR3 bases are TGCGCCAGCAGGCCGGGCGGGAAGGGCCAAGAGACCCAGTACTTC. It specifies CASRPGGKGQETQYF. Filled out from reference TRBV5-1 and TRBJ2-5, the complete variable domain reads KAGVTQTPRYLIKTRGQQVTLSCSPISGHRSVSWYQQTPGQGLQFLFEYFSETQRNKGNFPGRFSGRQFSNSRSEMNVSTLELGDSALYLCASRPGGKGQETQYFGPGTRLLVL.

The chain uses TRBV23-1 and TRBJ1-2, with a possible D match to TRBD1 (6 bases). TRBV23-1 belongs to the ORF category, with a function that is uncertain. The CDR3 is made up of 18 amino acids. Trimming removed 7 bases at V and 0 bases at J, with 24 bases between. The DNA of the CDR3 is TGCGCCAGCACCCAAAAAGGGGGACGCTCCTACTCTAACTATGGCTACACCTTC. Translated: CASTQKGGRSYSNYGYTF.

This clonotype has a count of ten or more. V usage is TRBV7-8 and J usage is TRBJ2-7; TRBD2 aligns across 12 bases. Trimming removed 1 base from V and 2 bases from J; junction bases left unmatched: 15. Germline CDR1 SGHVS, CDR2 FQNEAQ. The CDR3 is 20 residues long. The CDR3 reads CASSLVGQGLWTSGTYEQYF. The DNA of the CDR3 is TGTGCCAGCAGCTTAGTCGGACAGGGTCTCTGGACTAGCGGGACCTACGAGCAGTACTTC. Together with reference TRBV7-8 and TRBJ2-7, the CDR3 gives the full variable domain: GAGVSQSPRYKVAKRGQDVALRCDPISGHVSLFWYQQALGQGPEFLTYFQNEAQLDKSGLPSDRFFAERPEGSVSTLKIQRTQQEDSAVYLCASSLVGQGLWTSGTYEQYFGPGTRLTVT.

This clonotype showed up just a few times. This chain links TRBV5-6 with TRBJ2-1; 7 bases align to TRBD2. CDR3 size: 15 residues. The germline V gene encodes CDR1 SGHDT and CDR2 YYEEEE. V shed 1 base and J 8 bases; nucleotides not matched to a gene: 9. The chain's CDR3 is CASSLSWEGIYEQFF. The CDR3 DNA sequence: TGTGCCAGCAGCTTGTCGTGGGAGGGCATATATGAGCAGTTCTTC. The whole variable domain, remainder taken from reference TRBV5-6 and TRBJ2-1, is DAGVTQSPTHLIKTRGQQVTLRCSPKSGHDTVSWYQQALGQGPQFIFQYYEEEERQRGNFPDRFSGHQFPNYSSELNVNALLLGDSALYLCASSLSWEGIYEQFFGPGTRLTVL.

The genes are TRBV29-1 and TRBJ2-2; D remains unclear. Germline CDR1 is SQVTM and CDR2 is ANQGSEA. The CDR3 spans 12 residues. Trimming left V 8 bases short and J 3 bases short, with 10 bases between. This chain's CDR3 is CSIRRDTGELFF. The CDR3 DNA follows: TGCAGCATCCGACGGGACACCGGGGAGCTGTTTTTT.

The V call is TRBV27, the J call TRBJ1-6; no reliable D call. Looked up from germline, CDR1 is MNHEY and CDR2 is SMNVEV (reference sequence). This CDR3 region has 15 residues. Trimming removed 6 bases at V and 10 bases at J, with 19 bases between. For the CDR3, the DNA is TGTGCCAGCAGCCCATACGAGGACCCTTTCTCACCCCTCCACTTT. Residues: CASSPYEDPFSPLHF.

Concerning this clonotype itself: The conserved phenylalanine or tryptophan normally closing the CDR3 is absent here, so this likely arose from a read error. This chain joins TRBV7-2 and TRBJ1-1; D not certain. The CDR3 is 13 amino acids. Trimming removed 2 bases from V and 4 bases from J, with 8 bases in between. From germline, CDR1 is SGHTA and CDR2 FQGNSA. As DNA, the CDR3 is TGTGCCAGCAGCTTAATTGTGGCCACTGAAGCTTTCCTT. Translated: CASSLIVATEAFL.